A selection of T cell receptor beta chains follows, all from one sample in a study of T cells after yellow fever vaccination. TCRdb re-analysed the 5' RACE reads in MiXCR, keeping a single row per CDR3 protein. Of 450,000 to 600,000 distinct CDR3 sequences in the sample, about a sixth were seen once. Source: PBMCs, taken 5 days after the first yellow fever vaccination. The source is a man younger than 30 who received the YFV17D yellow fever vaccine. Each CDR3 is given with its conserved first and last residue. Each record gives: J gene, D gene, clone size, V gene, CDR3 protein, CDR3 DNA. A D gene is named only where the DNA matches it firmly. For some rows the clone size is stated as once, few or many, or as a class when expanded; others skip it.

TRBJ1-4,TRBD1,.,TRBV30,CAWSTGQGSNEKLFF,TGTGCCTGGAGTACCGGACAGGGGAGTAATGAAAAACTGTTTTTT
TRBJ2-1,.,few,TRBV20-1,CSARGGGLYNEQFF,TGCAGTGCTAGAGGGGGGGGCCTCTACAATGAGCAGTTCTTC
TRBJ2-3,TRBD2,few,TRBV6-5,CASSYSMASGGSYAVYF,TGTGCCAGCAGTTACTCGATGGCTAGCGGGGGGAGTTACGCAGTATATTTT
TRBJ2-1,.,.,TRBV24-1,CATSGGDREQFF,TGTGCCACCTCAGGTGGCGACCGAGAGCAGTTCTTC
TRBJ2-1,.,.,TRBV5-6,CASSMTRTRNEQFF,TGTGCCAGCAGCATGACCCGCACAAGGAATGAGCAGTTCTTC
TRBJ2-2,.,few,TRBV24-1,CATPWSWSGELFF,TGTGCCACCCCTTGGAGTTGGAGCGGGGAGCTGTTTTTT
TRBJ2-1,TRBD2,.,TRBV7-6,CASSRTRLNEQFF,TGTGCCAGCAGCCGGACTAGACTCAATGAGCAGTTCTTC
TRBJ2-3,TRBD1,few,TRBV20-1,CSARPRDRGITDTQYF,TGCAGTGCTAGACCGCGGGACAGGGGAATCACAGATACGCAGTATTTT
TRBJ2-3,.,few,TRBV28,CASTLRQGTQYF,TGTGCCAGCACTCTAAGGCAAGGTACGCAGTATTTT
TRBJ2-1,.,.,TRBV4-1,CASSQFGGVLGTREFF,TGCGCCAGCAGCCAATTTGGAGGGGTTTTAGGGACGAGGGAGTTCTTC
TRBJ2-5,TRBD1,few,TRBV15,CATSNGQGAGEETQYF,TGTGCCACCAGCAACGGACAGGGGGCGGGTGAGGAGACCCAGTACTTC
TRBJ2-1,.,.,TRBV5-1,CASSLSLLLEQFF,TGCGCCAGCAGCTTGTCTTTGCTTCTTGAGCAGTTCTTC
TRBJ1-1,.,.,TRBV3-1,CASSQGGLGYTEAFF,TGTGCCAGCAGCCAAGGGGGGCTGGGGTACACTGAAGCTTTCTTT
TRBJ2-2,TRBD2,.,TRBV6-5,CASSFAGGTGELFF,TGTGCCAGCAGTTTTGCGGGGGGCACCGGGGAGCTGTTTTTT
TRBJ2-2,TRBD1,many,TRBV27,CASSSTPGTGYTGELFF,TGTGCCAGCAGTTCTACCCCCGGGACAGGCTACACCGGGGAGCTGTTTTTT
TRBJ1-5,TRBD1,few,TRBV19,CASSIGTGNNQPQHF,TGTGCCAGTAGTATAGGGACAGGTAACAATCAGCCCCAGCATTTT
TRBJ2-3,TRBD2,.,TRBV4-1,CASRHRLAGDTQYF,TGCGCCAGCAGACACCGACTAGCCGGAGATACGCAGTATTTT
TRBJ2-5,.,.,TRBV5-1,CASSLDTNQETQYF,TGCGCCAGCAGCTTGGACACTAACCAAGAGACCCAGTACTTC
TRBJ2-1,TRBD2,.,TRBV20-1,CSARIRTSSYNEQFF,TGCAGTGCTAGAATACGGACTAGCTCCTACAATGAGCAGTTCTTC
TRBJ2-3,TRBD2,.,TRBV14,CASTESGGPSTDTQYF,TGTGCCAGCACCGAGAGCGGGGGCCCTAGCACAGATACGCAGTATTTT
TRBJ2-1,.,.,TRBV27,CANPGLSSYNEQFF,TGTGCCAACCCGGGACTTAGCTCCTACAATGAGCAGTTCTTC
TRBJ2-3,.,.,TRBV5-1,CASRGGWARSFTDTQYF,TGCGCCAGCAGGGGGGGTTGGGCGCGGAGCTTCACAGATACGCAGTATTTT
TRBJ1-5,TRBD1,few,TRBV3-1,CASSRGVRRQGVHQPQHF,TGTGCCAGCAGCCGAGGGGTTAGGAGACAGGGGGTCCATCAGCCCCAGCATTTT
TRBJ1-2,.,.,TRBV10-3,CAISERSGDRDGYTF,TGTGCCATCAGTGAGCGGTCCGGGGATCGGGATGGCTACACCTTC
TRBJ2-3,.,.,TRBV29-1,CSAPGGDSGTDTQYF,TGCAGCGCCCCAGGCGGGGACTCGGGCACAGATACGCAGTATTTT
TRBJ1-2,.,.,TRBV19,CASTLWGYGYTF,TGTGCCAGTACGCTCTGGGGCTATGGCTACACCTTC
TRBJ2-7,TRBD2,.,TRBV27,CASSPGGGGGYEQYF,TGTGCCAGCAGCCCCGGGGGGGGAGGTGGCTACGAGCAGTACTTC
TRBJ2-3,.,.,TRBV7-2,CASSINTPGPTSF,TGTGCCAGCAGCATAAACACGCCCGGGCCGACCTCTTTT
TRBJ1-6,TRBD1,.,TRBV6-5,CASSYGFGGTVRSPLHF,TGTGCCAGCAGTTACGGGTTTGGCGGGACAGTCCGATCACCCCTCCACTTT
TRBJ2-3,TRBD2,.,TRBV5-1,CASSWRSGGATDTQYF,TGCGCCAGCAGCTGGAGGAGCGGGGGAGCCACAGATACGCAGTATTTT
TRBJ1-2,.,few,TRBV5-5,CASSPWTAGGNGYTF,TGTGCCAGCAGCCCTTGGACCGCAGGAGGAAATGGCTACACCTTC
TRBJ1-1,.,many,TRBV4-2,CASSPGGGNTEAFF,TGTGCCAGCAGCCCGGGGGGAGGGAACACTGAAGCTTTCTTT
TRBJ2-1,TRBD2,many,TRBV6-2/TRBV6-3,CASRSGGEVYEQFF,TGTGCCAGCAGAAGCGGGGGGGAGGTTTATGAGCAGTTCTTC
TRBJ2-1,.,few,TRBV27,CASSPSYGYEQFF,TGTGCCAGCAGTCCGTCCTATGGCTATGAGCAGTTCTTC
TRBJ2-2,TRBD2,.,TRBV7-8,CASSLLAGIANTGELFF,TGTGCCAGCAGCTTACTAGCGGGCATCGCGAACACCGGGGAGCTGTTTTTT
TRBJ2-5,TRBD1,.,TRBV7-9,CASSSSRGPQETQYF,TGTGCCAGCAGCTCAAGCAGGGGGCCTCAAGAGACCCAGTACTTC
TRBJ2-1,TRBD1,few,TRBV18,CASASGQGKDNEQFF,TGTGCCAGCGCTTCCGGACAGGGTAAGGACAATGAGCAGTTCTTC